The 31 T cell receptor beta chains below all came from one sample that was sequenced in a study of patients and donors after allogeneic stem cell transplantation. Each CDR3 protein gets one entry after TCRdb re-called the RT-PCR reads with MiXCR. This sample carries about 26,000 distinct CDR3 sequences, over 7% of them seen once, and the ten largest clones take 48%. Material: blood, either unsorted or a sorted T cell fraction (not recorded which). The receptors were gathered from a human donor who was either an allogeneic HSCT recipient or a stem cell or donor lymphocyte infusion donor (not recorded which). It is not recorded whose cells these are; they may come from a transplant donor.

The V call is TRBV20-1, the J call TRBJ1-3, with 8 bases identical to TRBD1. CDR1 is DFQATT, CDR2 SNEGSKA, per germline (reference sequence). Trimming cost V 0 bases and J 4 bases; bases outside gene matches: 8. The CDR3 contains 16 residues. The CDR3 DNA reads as TGCAGTGCTAGAGATCTAGGACAGGGATTCGGAAACACCATATATTTT. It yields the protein CSARDLGQGFGNTIYF.

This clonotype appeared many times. CDR3 amino acids: CASNQLAGVTYNEQFF. CDR3 nucleotides: TGTGCCAGCAATCAACTAGCGGGGGTTACCTACAATGAGCAGTTCTTC. J is TRBJ2-1 and V is TRBV27; 11 bases are shared with TRBD2. Germline V lookup: CDR1 MNHEY, CDR2 SMNVEV (reference sequence). J was trimmed by 2 bases and V by 7 bases; bases with no gene match: 7. The CDR3 consists of 16 residues.

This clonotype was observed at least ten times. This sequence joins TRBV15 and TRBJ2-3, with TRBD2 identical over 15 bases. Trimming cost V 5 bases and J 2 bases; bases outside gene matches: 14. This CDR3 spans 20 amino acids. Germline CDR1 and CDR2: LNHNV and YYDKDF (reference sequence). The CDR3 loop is CATSRLPGLAGGANTDTQYF. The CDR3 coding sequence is TGTGCCACCAGCCGTTTACCGGGACTAGCGGGGGGCGCGAACACAGATACGCAGTATTTT.

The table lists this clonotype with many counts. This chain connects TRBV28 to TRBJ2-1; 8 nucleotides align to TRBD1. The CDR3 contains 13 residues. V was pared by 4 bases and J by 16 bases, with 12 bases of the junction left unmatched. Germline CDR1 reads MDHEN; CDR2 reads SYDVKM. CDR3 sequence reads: CASSSPYRQGNFF. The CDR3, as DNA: TGTGCCAGCAGTTCCCCGTACCGACAGGGGAATTTCTTC. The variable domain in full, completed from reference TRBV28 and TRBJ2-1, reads DVKVTQSSRYLVKRTGEKVFLECVQDMDHENMFWYRQDPGLGLRLIYFSYDVKMKEKGDIPEGYSVSREKKERFSLILESASTNQTSMYLCASSSPYRQGNFFGPGTRLTVL.

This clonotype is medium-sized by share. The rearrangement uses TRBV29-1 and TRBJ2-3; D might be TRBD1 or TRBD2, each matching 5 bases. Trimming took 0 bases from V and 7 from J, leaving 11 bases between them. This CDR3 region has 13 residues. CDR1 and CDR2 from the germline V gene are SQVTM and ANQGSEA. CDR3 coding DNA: TGCAGCGTTGAAGACGGGACGGGTAATACGCAGTATTTT. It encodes CSVEDGTGNTQYF.

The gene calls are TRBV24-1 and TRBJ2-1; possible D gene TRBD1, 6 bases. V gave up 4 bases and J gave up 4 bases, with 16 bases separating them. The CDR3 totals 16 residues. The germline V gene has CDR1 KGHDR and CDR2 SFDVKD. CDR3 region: CATSDPQGMGYNEQFF. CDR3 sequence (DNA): TGTGCCACCAGTGACCCCCAGGGGATGGGGTACAATGAGCAGTTCTTC.

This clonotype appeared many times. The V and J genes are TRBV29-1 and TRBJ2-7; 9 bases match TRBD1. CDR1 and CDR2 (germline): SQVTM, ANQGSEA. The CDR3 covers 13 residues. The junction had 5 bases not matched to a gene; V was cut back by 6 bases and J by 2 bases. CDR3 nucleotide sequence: TGCAGCGTCGATGGACAGGGGACCTACGAGCAGTACTTC. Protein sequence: CSVDGQGTYEQYF.

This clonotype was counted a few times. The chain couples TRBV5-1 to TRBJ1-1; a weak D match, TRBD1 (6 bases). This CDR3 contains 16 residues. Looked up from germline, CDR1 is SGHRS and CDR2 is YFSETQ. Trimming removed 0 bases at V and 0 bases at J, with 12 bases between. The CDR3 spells CASSLGVGQMNTEAFF. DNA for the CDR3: TGCGCCAGCAGCTTGGGGGTCGGACAGATGAACACTGAAGCTTTCTTT.

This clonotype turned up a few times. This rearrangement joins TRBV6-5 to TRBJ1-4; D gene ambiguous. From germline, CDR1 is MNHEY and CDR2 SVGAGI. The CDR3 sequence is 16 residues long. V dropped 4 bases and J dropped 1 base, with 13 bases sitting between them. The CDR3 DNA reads TGTGCCAGCAGTTCACTTACCGGAGTAACTAATGAAAAACTGTTTTTT. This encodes CASSSLTGVTNEKLFF.

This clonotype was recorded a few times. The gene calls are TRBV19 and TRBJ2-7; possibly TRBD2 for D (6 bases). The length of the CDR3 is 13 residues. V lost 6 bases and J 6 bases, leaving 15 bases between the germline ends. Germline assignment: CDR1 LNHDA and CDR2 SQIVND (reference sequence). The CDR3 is CASSLQMGGEQYF. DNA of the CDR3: TGTGCCAGTAGCCTACAGATGGGGGGCGAGCAGTACTTC.

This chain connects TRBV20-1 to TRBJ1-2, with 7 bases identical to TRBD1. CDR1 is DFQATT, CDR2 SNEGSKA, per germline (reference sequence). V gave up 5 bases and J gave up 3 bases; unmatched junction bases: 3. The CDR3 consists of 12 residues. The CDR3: CSAHDRDYGYTF. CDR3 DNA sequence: TGCAGTGCTCATGACAGGGACTATGGCTACACCTTC.

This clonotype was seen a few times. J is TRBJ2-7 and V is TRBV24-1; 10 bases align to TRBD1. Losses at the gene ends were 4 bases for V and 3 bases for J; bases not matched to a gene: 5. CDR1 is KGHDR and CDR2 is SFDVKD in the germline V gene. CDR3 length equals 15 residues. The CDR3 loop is CATSDPTGGDYEQYF. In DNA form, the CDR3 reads TGTGCCACCAGTGACCCGACAGGGGGCGACTACGAGCAGTACTTC.

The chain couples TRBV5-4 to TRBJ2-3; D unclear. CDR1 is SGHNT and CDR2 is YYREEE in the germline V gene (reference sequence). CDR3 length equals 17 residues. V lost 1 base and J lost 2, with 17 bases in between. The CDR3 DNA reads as TGTGCCAGCAGCTTGCCGACCGGTTGGCTACCCACAGATACGCAGTATTTT. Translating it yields CASSLPTGWLPTDTQYF.

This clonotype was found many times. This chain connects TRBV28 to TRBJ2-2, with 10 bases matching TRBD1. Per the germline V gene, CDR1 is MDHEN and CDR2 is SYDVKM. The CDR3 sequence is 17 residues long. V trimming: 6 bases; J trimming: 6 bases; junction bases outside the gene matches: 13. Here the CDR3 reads CASSSSTGTGVAGELFF. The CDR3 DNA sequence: TGTGCCAGCAGCAGCTCTACCGGGACAGGGGTTGCCGGGGAGCTGTTTTTT.

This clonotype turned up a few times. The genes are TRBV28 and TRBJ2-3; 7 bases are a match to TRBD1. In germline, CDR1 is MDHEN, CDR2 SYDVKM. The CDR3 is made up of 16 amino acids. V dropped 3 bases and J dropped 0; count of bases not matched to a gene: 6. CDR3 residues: CASSFTEGQSTDTQYF. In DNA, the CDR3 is TGTGCCAGCAGTTTCACCGAGGGACAGAGCACAGATACGCAGTATTTT.

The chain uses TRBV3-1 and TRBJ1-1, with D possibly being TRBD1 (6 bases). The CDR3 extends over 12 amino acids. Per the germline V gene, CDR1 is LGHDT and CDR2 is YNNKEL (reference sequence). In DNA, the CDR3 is TGTCCCTGGGGGCTGCTGAACACTGAAGCTTTCTTT. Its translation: CPWGLLNTEAFF. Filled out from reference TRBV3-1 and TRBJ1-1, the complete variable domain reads DTAVSQTPKYLVTQMGNDKSIKCEQNLGHDTMYWYKQDSKKFLKIMFSYNNKELIINETVPNRFSPKSPDKAHLNLHINSLELGDSAVYFCPWGLLNTEAFFGQGTRLTVV.

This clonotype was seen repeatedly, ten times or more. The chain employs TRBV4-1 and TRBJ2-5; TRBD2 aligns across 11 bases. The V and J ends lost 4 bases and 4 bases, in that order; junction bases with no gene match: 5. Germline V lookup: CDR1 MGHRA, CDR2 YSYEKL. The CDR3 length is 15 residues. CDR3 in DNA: TGCGCCAGCAGCCGGATGGGGACTAGCGGAGAGACCCAGTACTTC. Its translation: CASSRMGTSGETQYF.

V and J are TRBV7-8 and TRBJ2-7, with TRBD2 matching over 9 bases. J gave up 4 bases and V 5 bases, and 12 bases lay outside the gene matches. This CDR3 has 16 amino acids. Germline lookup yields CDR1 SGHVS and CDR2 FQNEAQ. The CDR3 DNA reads TGTGCCAGCAGCGCTCGACCGGGACTAGCCCAATACGAGCAGTACTTC. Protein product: CASSARPGLAQYEQYF.

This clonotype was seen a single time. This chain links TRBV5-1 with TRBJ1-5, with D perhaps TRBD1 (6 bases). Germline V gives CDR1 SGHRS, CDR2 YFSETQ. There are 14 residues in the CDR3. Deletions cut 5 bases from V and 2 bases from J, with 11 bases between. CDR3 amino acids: CASSDGGGNQPQHF. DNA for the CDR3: TGCGCCAGCAGTGATGGGGGCGGCAATCAGCCCCAGCATTTT.

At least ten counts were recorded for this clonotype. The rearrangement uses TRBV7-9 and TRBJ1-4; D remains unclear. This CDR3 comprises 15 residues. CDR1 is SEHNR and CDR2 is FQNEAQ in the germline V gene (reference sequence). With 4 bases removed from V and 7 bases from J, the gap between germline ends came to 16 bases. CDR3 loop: CASSSPTGLLEKLFF. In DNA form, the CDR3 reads TGTGCCAGCAGCTCACCGACCGGGCTACTTGAAAAACTGTTTTTT.

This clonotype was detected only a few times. The CDR3, as DNA: TGCAGCGTTGAATTGGCGATTAGCTCCTACAATGAGCAGTTCTTC. It translates to CSVELAISSYNEQFF. This rearrangement joins TRBV29-1 to TRBJ2-1; D is unresolved. Germline V gives CDR1 SQVTM, CDR2 ANQGSEA. V was trimmed by 2 bases and J by 0 bases, leaving 11 bases between them. The CDR3 runs 15 residues.

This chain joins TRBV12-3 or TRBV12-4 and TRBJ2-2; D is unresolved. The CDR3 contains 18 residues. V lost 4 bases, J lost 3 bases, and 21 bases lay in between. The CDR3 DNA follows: TGTGCCAGCAGTTCTGTGCCAGTCCAAGATAGGGACACCGGGGAGCTGTTTTTT. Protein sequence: CASSSVPVQDRDTGELFF.

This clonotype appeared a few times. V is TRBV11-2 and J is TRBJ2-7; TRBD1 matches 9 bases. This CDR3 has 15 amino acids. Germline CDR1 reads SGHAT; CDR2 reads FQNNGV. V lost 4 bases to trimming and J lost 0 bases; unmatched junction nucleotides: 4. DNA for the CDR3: TGTGCCAGCAGCTCCGACAGGGGGAGCTCCTACGAGCAGTACTTC. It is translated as CASSSDRGSSYEQYF.

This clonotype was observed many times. The CDR3 region is CATSRDVGLGGYTF. CDR3 nucleotide sequence: TGTGCCACCAGCAGAGATGTGGGGTTGGGTGGCTACACCTTC. The chain combines TRBV15 with TRBJ1-2; D is unresolved. In germline, CDR1 is LNHNV, CDR2 YYDKDF (reference sequence). Trimming cost V 0 bases and J 7 bases, with 12 bases left between them. The CDR3 runs to 14 residues.

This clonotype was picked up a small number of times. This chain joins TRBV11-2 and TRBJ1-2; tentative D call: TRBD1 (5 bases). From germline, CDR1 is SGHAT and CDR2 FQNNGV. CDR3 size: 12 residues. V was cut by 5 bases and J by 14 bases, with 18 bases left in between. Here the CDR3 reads CASSDGTYFSTF. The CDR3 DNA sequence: TGTGCCAGCAGCGACGGGACCTACTTTAGTACCTTC.

CDR3 amino acids: CASSTRVSYEQYF. As DNA, the CDR3 is TGTGCCAGCAGCACCAGGGTATCCTACGAGCAGTACTTC. This chain joins TRBV7-2 and TRBJ2-7; a possible D gene is TRBD1 (5 bases). V was cut by 5 bases and J by 1 base, with 9 bases left in between. CDR3 size: 13 residues. CDR1 and CDR2 (germline): SGHTA, FQGNSA.

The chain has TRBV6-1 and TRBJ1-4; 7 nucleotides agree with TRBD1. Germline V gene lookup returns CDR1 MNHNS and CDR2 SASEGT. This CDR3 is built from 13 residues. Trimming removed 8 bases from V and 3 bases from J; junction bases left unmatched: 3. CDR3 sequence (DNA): TGTGCCAGCGCAGGGACAGCTAATGAAAAACTGTTTTTT. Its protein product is CASAGTANEKLFF.

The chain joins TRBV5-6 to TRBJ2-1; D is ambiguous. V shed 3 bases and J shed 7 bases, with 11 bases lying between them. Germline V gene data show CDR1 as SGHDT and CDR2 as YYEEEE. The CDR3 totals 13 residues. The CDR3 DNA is TGTGCCAGCAGCTCACCCCCGCTTAATGAGCAGTTCTTC. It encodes CASSSPPLNEQFF.

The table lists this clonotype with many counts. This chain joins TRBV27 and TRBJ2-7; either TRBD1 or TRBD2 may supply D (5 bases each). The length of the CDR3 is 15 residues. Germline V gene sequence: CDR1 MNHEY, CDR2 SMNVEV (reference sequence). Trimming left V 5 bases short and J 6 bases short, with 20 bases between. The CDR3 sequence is CASSATRGMGFEQYF. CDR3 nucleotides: TGTGCCAGCAGTGCCACTAGGGGAATGGGCTTCGAGCAGTACTTC.

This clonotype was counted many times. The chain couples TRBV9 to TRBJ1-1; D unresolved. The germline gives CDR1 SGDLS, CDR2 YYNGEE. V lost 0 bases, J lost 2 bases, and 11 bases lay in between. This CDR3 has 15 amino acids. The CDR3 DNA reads TGTGCCAGCAGCGTAGGCTCGCTCTTAAACACTGAAGCTTTCTTT. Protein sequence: CASSVGSLLNTEAFF.

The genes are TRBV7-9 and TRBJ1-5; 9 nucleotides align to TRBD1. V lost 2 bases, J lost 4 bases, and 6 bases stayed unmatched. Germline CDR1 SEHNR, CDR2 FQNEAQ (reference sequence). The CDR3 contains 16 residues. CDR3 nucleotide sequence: TGTGCCAGCAGCTTAATAGGAGGACAGGGGAATCAGCCCCAGCATTTT. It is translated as CASSLIGGQGNQPQHF. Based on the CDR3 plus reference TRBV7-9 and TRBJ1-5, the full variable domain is DTGVSQNPRHKITKRGQNVTFRCDPISEHNRLYWYRQTLGQGPEFLTYFQNEAQLEKSRLLSDRFSAERPKGSFSTLEIQRTEQGDSAMYLCASSLIGGQGNQPQHFGDGTRLSIL.